The 17 T cell receptor beta chains presented below share a single source sample, sequenced in a study of blood T cell repertoires in COVID-19. This table comes from immunoSEQ multiplex PCR, and its TCRdb copy is limited to in-frame clones, with some not included. Among 350,000 to 450,000 clones listed, approximately 86% were seen once. Material: peripheral blood. The receptors originated from a woman aged 55-69 years with COVID-19, enrolled during active disease.

The chain joins TRBV4-1 to TRBJ1-1; weak D call: TRBD1 (5 bases). V was clipped by 0 bases and J by 4 bases, with 12 bases between them. The length of the CDR3 is 15 residues. The germline V gene encodes CDR1 MGHRA and CDR2 YSYEKL. The CDR3 DNA reads as TGCGCCAGCAGCCAAGAGGGTTCCGGGGGCACTGAAGCTTTCTTT. The encoded protein is CASSQEGSGGTEAFF.

This clone was recorded only once. V is TRBV7-3 and J is TRBJ2-2; 10 nucleotides line up with TRBD1. The CDR3 totals 16 residues. In germline, CDR1 is SGHTA, CDR2 FQGTGA. Germline trimming cut 1 base from V and 4 bases from J; bases unmatched to any gene: 3. In nucleotides, the CDR3 is TGTGCCAGCAGCTTAAATGGACAGGGGGGCACCGGGGAGCTGTTTTTT. This sequence encodes CASSLNGQGGTGELFF.

The chain combines TRBV6-4 with TRBJ2-3; 8 nucleotides match TRBD2. Germline trimming cut 8 bases from V and 2 bases from J; bases unmatched to any gene: 12. Germline CDR1 is MRHNA and CDR2 is SNTAGT. The CDR3 extends over 16 amino acids. CDR3 residues: CASDSTGTSVTDTQYF. The CDR3 coding sequence is TGTGCCAGCGATTCTACCGGGACTAGTGTCACAGATACGCAGTATTTT.

The chain joins TRBV5-1 to TRBJ2-7, with 11 positions matching TRBD1. V was pared by 4 bases and J by 6 bases, with 12 bases of the junction left unmatched. The CDR3 sequence is 16 residues long. Looked up from germline, CDR1 is SGHRS and CDR2 is YFSETQ. The CDR3 coding sequence is TGCGCCAGCAGCGACCCCGGGACAGGGGGTATCGGCGAGCAGTACTTC. Protein sequence: CASSDPGTGGIGEQYF.

The chain is built from TRBV5-1 and TRBJ2-3; 8 bases align to TRBD2. Looked up from germline, CDR1 is SGHRS and CDR2 is YFSETQ. Trimming at V came to 2 bases and at J to 3 bases, leaving 8 bases not matched to a gene. The CDR3 sequence is 16 residues long. The CDR3 loop reads CASSFSPAGETDTQYF. CDR3 DNA sequence: TGCGCCAGCAGCTTCTCCCCAGCGGGGGAGACAGATACGCAGTATTTT.

V and J are TRBV3-1 (or the pseudogene TRBV3-2) and TRBJ1-3; 7 positions match TRBD1. Germline assignment: CDR1 LGHDT and CDR2 YNNKEL (reference sequence). J lost 0 bases, V lost 5 bases, and 7 bases had no gene match. The CDR3 totals 16 residues. CDR3 DNA sequence: TGTGCCAGCAGCTTCTGGACAGGTAACTCTGGAAACACCATATATTTT. The encoded protein is CASSFWTGNSGNTIYF.

The chain recombines TRBV27 with TRBJ2-3, with TRBD1 identical over 10 bases. Trimming cost V 1 base and J 5 bases; bases outside gene matches: 18. Germline assignment: CDR1 MNHEY and CDR2 SMNVEV (reference sequence). CDR3 length: 20 amino acids. The CDR3 DNA follows: TGTGCCAGCAGTTTATTTACCGGGACAGGGGACATCGAATTAGGAGATACGCAGTATTTT. Translation gives CASSLFTGTGDIELGDTQYF.

V is TRBV6-5 and J is TRBJ1-5; D remains ambiguous. This CDR3 spans 14 amino acids. Germline assignment: CDR1 MNHEY and CDR2 SVGAGI. The V and J ends lost 5 bases and 3 bases respectively, with 11 bases between them. The CDR3 protein is CASSRRKDNQPQHF. CDR3 nucleotides: TGTGCCAGCAGTCGGCGGAAAGACAATCAGCCCCAGCATTTT.

The rearrangement links TRBV29-1 to TRBJ2-1, with 9 nucleotides matching TRBD2. The CDR3 spans 16 residues. Germline trimming cut 5 bases from V and 5 bases from J; bases unmatched to any gene: 13. Germline V CDR1 and CDR2: SQVTM, ANQGSEA. CDR3 sequence (DNA): TGCAGCGTTTCAGGGACTAGCCCTCTAGCTGACAATGAGCAGTTCTTC. Amino acids: CSVSGTSPLADNEQFF.

This chain links TRBV3-1 (or the pseudogene TRBV3-2) with TRBJ1-2; D is unresolved. Germline V gene data show CDR1 as LGHDT and CDR2 as YNNKEL (reference sequence). This CDR3 has 16 amino acids. Trimming cost V 4 bases and J 4 bases, with 19 bases left between them. CDR3 loop: CASSPSSGPWGYGYTF. The DNA of the CDR3 is TGTGCCAGCAGCCCAAGTAGCGGCCCGTGGGGCTATGGCTACACCTTC.

This chain uses TRBV6-1 with TRBJ2-1; TRBD1 agrees at 10 bases. Losses at the gene ends were 2 bases for V and 10 bases for J; bases not matched to a gene: 11. The germline CDR1 and CDR2 sequences are MNHNS and SASEGT. The CDR3 runs to 16 residues. This CDR3 reads CASSESLDRGRGEQFF. The CDR3 region has the DNA TGTGCCAGCAGTGAAAGCCTCGACAGGGGGCGAGGGGAGCAGTTCTTC.

CDR3 region: CASSYGQAPDTQYF. DNA of the CDR3: TGTGCCAGCAGTTACGGACAGGCCCCAGATACGCAGTATTTT. V gene TRBV6-2 or TRBV6-3 combines with J gene TRBJ2-3; 7 bases align to TRBD1. With V trimmed by 2 bases and J by 4 bases, 3 bases remained unmatched. Germline V gives CDR1 MNHEY, CDR2 SVGEGT. CDR3 length: 14 residues.

This clone was seen more than once but under ten times. This chain joins TRBV12-5 and TRBJ2-1, with 12 bases lining up with TRBD2. J lost 8 bases, V lost 2 bases, and 4 bases had no gene match. In germline, CDR1 is LGHNT, CDR2 FRNRAP. The CDR3 runs 15 residues. CDR3 coding DNA: TGTGCTAGTGGTTTGTGGACTAGCGGGGACCATGAGCAGTTCTTC. Its translation is CASGLWTSGDHEQFF.

The J gene is TRBJ2-7, the V gene TRBV9, with 9 bases that match TRBD1. CDR1 is SGDLS and CDR2 is YYNGEE in the germline V gene. This CDR3 contains 16 residues. V lost 0 bases to trimming and J lost 2 bases; unmatched junction nucleotides: 6. The chain's CDR3 is CASSVGGQGLTYEQYF. As DNA, the CDR3 is TGTGCCAGCAGCGTAGGGGGACAGGGACTGACCTACGAGCAGTACTTC.

V and J are TRBV11-2 and TRBJ1-5, with D tentatively TRBD1 (6 bases). This CDR3 is 12 amino acids long. In germline, CDR1 is SGHAT, CDR2 FQNNGV. Deletions cut 5 bases from V and 10 bases from J, with 12 bases between. The CDR3 reads CASSQQGAPQHF. CDR3 bases: TGTGCCAGCAGCCAACAGGGTGCTCCCCAGCATTTT.

The chain combines TRBV4-2 with TRBJ2-1; the match to TRBD2 covers 8 bases. The CDR3 has 20 amino acids. The V segment lost 0 bases and the J segment 0 bases; nucleotides outside the gene matches: 13. CDR1 LGHNA and CDR2 YNFKEQ come from the germline V gene. The DNA of the CDR3 is TGTGCCAGCAGCCAAGATTGGGCGGGGGGACTTCTTAGCTCCTACAATGAGCAGTTCTTC. This translates into CASSQDWAGGLLSSYNEQFF.

Comments on this clone: The sample holds other DNA sequences that translate to the same CDR3. The gene calls are TRBV12-3 or TRBV12-4 and TRBJ2-7; 8 bases agree with TRBD1. J lost 3 bases, V lost 4 bases, and 2 bases had no gene match. The CDR3 loop spans 13 amino acids. The chain's CDR3 is CASSSGQGYEQYF. CDR3 coding DNA: TGTGCCAGCAGTTCCGGACAGGGCTACGAGCAGTACTTC.